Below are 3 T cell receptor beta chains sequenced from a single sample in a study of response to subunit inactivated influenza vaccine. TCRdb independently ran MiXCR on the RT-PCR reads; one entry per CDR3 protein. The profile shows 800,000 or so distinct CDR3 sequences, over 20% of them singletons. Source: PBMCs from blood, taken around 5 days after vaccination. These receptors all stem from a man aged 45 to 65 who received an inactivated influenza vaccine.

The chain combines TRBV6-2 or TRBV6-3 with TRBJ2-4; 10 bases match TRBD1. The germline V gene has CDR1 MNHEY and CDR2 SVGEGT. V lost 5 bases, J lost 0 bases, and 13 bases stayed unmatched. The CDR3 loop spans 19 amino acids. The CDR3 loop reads CASSHSDRGGVIAKNIQYF. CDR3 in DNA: TGTGCCAGCAGTCATTCGGACAGGGGGGGAGTTATAGCCAAAAACATTCAGTACTTC.

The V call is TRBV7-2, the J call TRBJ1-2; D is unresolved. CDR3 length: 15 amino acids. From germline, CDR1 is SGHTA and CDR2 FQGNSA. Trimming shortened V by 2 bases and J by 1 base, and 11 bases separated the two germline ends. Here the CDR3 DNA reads TGTGCCAGCAGCTTATCGGCAGAATATAACTATGGCTACACCTTC. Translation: CASSLSAEYNYGYTF.

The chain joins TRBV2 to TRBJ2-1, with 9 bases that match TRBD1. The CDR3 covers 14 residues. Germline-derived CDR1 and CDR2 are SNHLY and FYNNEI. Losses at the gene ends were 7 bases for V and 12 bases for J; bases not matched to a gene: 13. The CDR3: CASTMDRGGIGQFF. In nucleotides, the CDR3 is TGTGCCAGCACCATGGACAGGGGCGGTATTGGGCAGTTCTTC.